This paragraph covers one TCR beta chain sequence. The data originate from a study of monozygotic twins with inflammatory bowel disease. CDR3 length: 14 amino acids. The germline V gene has CDR1 DFQATT and CDR2 SNEGSKA (reference sequence). Eight separate reactions for every sample produced the cDNA. Nested PCRs of 16 and 9 cycles, two in total, were run on TCRalpha and TCRbeta cDNA. Reanalyzing the 5' RACE reads, TCRdb keeps one entry per CDR3 protein, without DNA. In total, the table holds 400,000 to 500,000 distinct CDR3 sequences. The V call is TRBV20-1, the J call TRBJ1-2; TCRdb picks TRBD1, but there is no DNA to check that call. The sequenced sample consisted of blood. The TCR comes from a human donor with ulcerative colitis or Crohn's disease, or a healthy co-twin of an affected twin (not recorded which). The CDR3 loop reads CSALQTGALYGYTF.